A single sample is the source of the 31 T cell receptor beta chains below, sequenced in a study of T cell responses to AZD1222 COVID-19 vaccine. Sequencing was performed with immunoSEQ multiplex PCR; in TCRdb, only in-frame clones are kept and a portion is missing. The table records 98,000 or so clones, over 85% of them present only once. The sequences come from peripheral blood, collected on day 0 of AZD1222 vaccination. The receptors were gathered from an adult in good health.

This rearrangement joins TRBV19 to TRBJ2-5; D uncertain. Germline loops: CDR1 LNHDA, CDR2 SQIVND (reference sequence). The CDR3 covers 13 residues. Trimming cost V 5 bases and J 3 bases, with 10 bases left between them. The CDR3 DNA follows: TGTGCCAGTAGTCCCACCGGAGAAGAGACCCAGTACTTC. Amino acids: CASSPTGEETQYF.

V usage is TRBV18 and J usage is TRBJ2-2; D is tentatively TRBD1 or TRBD2 (6 bases each). The CDR3 runs 15 residues. The ends were cut back, 4 bases at V and 4 bases at J, with 13 bases in the middle. Germline CDR1 is KGHSH and CDR2 is LQKENI. CDR3 bases: TGTGCCAGCTCACGAACACAGGGACTCACCGGGGAGCTGTTTTTT. Translating gives CASSRTQGLTGELFF.

The rearrangement joins TRBV5-1 to TRBJ1-4; D gene unclear. Germline loops: CDR1 SGHRS, CDR2 YFSETQ. V gave up 4 bases and J gave up 4 bases, with 8 bases separating them. The CDR3 runs to 13 residues. The CDR3 nucleotides are TGCGCCAGCAGCCAGAACGATAATGAAAAACTGTTTTTT. Translated: CASSQNDNEKLFF. Together with reference TRBV5-1 and TRBJ1-4, the CDR3 gives the full variable domain: KAGVTQTPRYLIKTRGQQVTLSCSPISGHRSVSWYQQTPGQGLQFLFEYFSETQRNKGNFPGRFSGRQFSNSRSEMNVSTLELGDSALYLCASSQNDNEKLFFGSGTQLSVL.

This clone was seen once. The gene calls are TRBV2 and TRBJ1-2, with unresolved D. The CDR3 runs to 13 residues. The ends were cut back, 8 bases at V and 8 bases at J, with 18 bases in the middle. Germline V gene sequence: CDR1 SNHLY, CDR2 FYNNEI. The CDR3 is CASERMSGDGYTF. The CDR3 DNA sequence: TGTGCCAGCGAACGCATGTCGGGTGACGGCTACACCTTC. The whole variable domain, filled in from reference TRBV2 and TRBJ1-2, reads EPEVTQTPSHQVTQMGQEVILRCVPISNHLYFYWYRQILGQKVEFLVSFYNNEISEKSEIFDDQFSVERPDGSNFTLKIRSTKLEDSAMYFCASERMSGDGYTFGSGTRLTVV.

This clone was recorded only once. The chain is built from TRBV4-1 and TRBJ2-7; TRBD1 or TRBD2 may be the D gene (6 bases each). The V and J ends lost 4 bases and 6 bases respectively, with 22 bases between them. The V gene's germline CDR1 is MGHRA and CDR2 YSYEKL. This CDR3 spans 16 amino acids. CDR3 protein: CASSLVAAGEASEQYF. Here the CDR3 DNA reads TGCGCCAGCAGCCTGGTCGCAGCAGGGGAGGCCTCCGAGCAGTACTTC.

The chain combines TRBV20-1 with TRBJ2-1, with D uncertain. CDR1 is DFQATT and CDR2 is SNEGSKA in the germline V gene (reference sequence). Trimming took off 3 bases at V and 7 bases at J, with 7 bases between the two ends. The CDR3 covers 11 residues. This chain's CDR3 is CSASRRNEQFF. The CDR3, as DNA: TGCAGTGCTAGCCGTCGGAATGAGCAGTTCTTC.

V usage is TRBV29-1 and J usage is TRBJ2-1; 7 bases match TRBD2. The CDR3 consists of 16 residues. Germline values: CDR1 SQVTM, CDR2 ANQGSEA. The junction had 18 bases not matched to a gene; V was cut back by 7 bases and J by 6 bases. CDR3 nucleotides: TGCAGCGGGACGGGGGGTAGGAATAGGCCTTTCAATGAGCAGTTCTTC. Protein sequence: CSGTGGRNRPFNEQFF.

The chain has TRBV7-2 and TRBJ2-1; unclear D gene. The CDR3 is made up of 12 amino acids. CDR1 and CDR2 from the germline V gene are SGHTA and FQGNSA. V dropped 3 bases and J dropped 8 bases, with 8 bases sitting between them. The CDR3 loop reads CASSLQVDEQFF. DNA of the CDR3: TGTGCCAGCAGCTTGCAGGTGGATGAGCAGTTCTTC.

This chain uses TRBV28 with TRBJ1-6, with a possible D match to TRBD1 (5 bases). The CDR3 consists of 14 residues. The V end lost 8 bases, the J end lost 7 bases, and 15 bases lay between the germline ends. CDR1 MDHEN and CDR2 SYDVKM come from the germline V gene. The CDR3, as DNA: TGTGCCAGCGTTACTGGGGGTAGGAATTCACCCCTCCACTTT. It translates to CASVTGGRNSPLHF.

As to this clone: The identical CDR3 is also encoded by other nucleotide sequences in the sample. This sequence joins TRBV5-1 and TRBJ1-5; a weak D match, TRBD1 (6 bases). Trimming took off 0 bases at V and 4 bases at J, with 11 bases between the two ends. The CDR3 length is 15 residues. The germline V gene encodes CDR1 SGHRS and CDR2 YFSETQ. The chain's CDR3 is CASSLEDSRNQPQHF. The CDR3 DNA sequence: TGCGCCAGCAGCTTGGAGGACAGCAGGAATCAGCCCCAGCATTTT. The variable domain in full, completed from reference TRBV5-1 and TRBJ1-5, reads KAGVTQTPRYLIKTRGQQVTLSCSPISGHRSVSWYQQTPGQGLQFLFEYFSETQRNKGNFPGRFSGRQFSNSRSEMNVSTLELGDSALYLCASSLEDSRNQPQHFGDGTRLSIL.

The CDR3 coding sequence is TGTGCCAGCAGCCAAAGCTCTGGGGGTGGGTACGAGCAGTACTTC. It specifies CASSQSSGGGYEQYF. The chain combines TRBV3-1 (or the pseudogene TRBV3-2) with TRBJ2-7; either TRBD1 or TRBD2 may supply D (5 bases each). CDR3 length equals 15 residues. Germline V gene sequence: CDR1 LGHDT, CDR2 YNNKEL (reference sequence). Trimming stripped 2 bases from V and 4 bases from J, with 15 bases between.

The genes are TRBV6-6 and TRBJ2-7; D possibly corresponds to TRBD1 (6 bases). With 4 bases removed from V and 5 bases from J, the gap between germline ends came to 18 bases. The CDR3 sequence is 15 residues long. Germline V gene sequence: CDR1 MNHNY, CDR2 SVGAGI (reference sequence). CDR3: CASSSGVAQGNEQYF. DNA of the CDR3: TGTGCCAGCAGTTCAGGGGTTGCCCAAGGGAACGAGCAGTACTTC.

The gene calls are TRBV5-5 and TRBJ2-7; D call uncertain. Trimming pared 3 bases from V and 2 bases from J, leaving 12 bases between. Per the germline V gene, CDR1 is SGHKS and CDR2 is YYEKEE (reference sequence). The CDR3 consists of 14 residues. This chain's CDR3 is CASSSSGAAYEQYF. CDR3 nucleotides: TGTGCCAGCAGCTCGTCCGGAGCAGCCTACGAGCAGTACTTC.

The sample holds one count of this clone. The chain links TRBV10-1 to TRBJ2-7, with TRBD2 matching 7 bases. The CDR3 is made up of 13 amino acids. Germline-derived CDR1 and CDR2 are WNHNN and SYGVQD (reference sequence). The V segment lost 6 bases and the J segment 1 base; nucleotides outside the gene matches: 3. The CDR3 is CASSRAGSYEQYF. CDR3 DNA sequence: TGCGCCAGCAGCCGAGCGGGATCCTACGAGCAGTACTTC.

The chain uses TRBV18 and TRBJ1-6; 7 bases map to TRBD1. The J segment lost 7 bases and the V segment lost 3 bases, leaving 3 bases of the junction unmatched. Germline loops: CDR1 KGHSH, CDR2 LQKENI. This CDR3 has 14 amino acids. The DNA for the CDR3 is TGTGCCAGCTCACCGACAGGGTTGAATTCACCCCTCCACTTT. Amino acid sequence: CASSPTGLNSPLHF. The full variable domain, with the rest looked up from reference TRBV18 and TRBJ1-6, is NAGVMQNPRHLVRRRGQEARLRCSPMKGHSHVYWYRQLPEEGLKFMVYLQKENIIDESGMPKERFSAEFPKEGPSILRIQQVVRGDSAAYFCASSPTGLNSPLHFGNGTRLTVT.

V is TRBV27 and J is TRBJ2-1; TRBD2 matches at 12 bases. Per the germline V gene, CDR1 is MNHEY and CDR2 is SMNVEV (reference sequence). Losses at the gene ends were 2 bases for V and 10 bases for J; bases not matched to a gene: 6. The CDR3 totals 15 residues. The CDR3 DNA reads TGTGCCAGCAGTTTACAACTAGCGGGAGGATCCGAGCAGTTCTTC. Translated: CASSLQLAGGSEQFF.

The chain has TRBV7-8 and TRBJ1-1; D is uncertain. The V gene's germline CDR1 is SGHVS and CDR2 FQNEAQ. The CDR3 length is 12 residues. V shed 5 bases and J shed 6 bases, with 10 bases lying between them. CDR3 residues: CASSPRPSEAFF. Here the CDR3 DNA reads TGTGCCAGCAGCCCCCGCCCCTCTGAAGCTTTCTTT.

This clone was counted once. CDR3 DNA sequence: TGTGCCAGCAGCTTACTAGCGGGAGGGGGCTATGAGCAGTTCTTC. Translated, it gives CASSLLAGGGYEQFF. This rearrangement joins TRBV7-8 to TRBJ2-1, with TRBD2 matching over 12 bases. This CDR3 region has 15 residues. J lost 8 bases, V lost 2 bases, and 4 bases had no gene match. Per germline, CDR1 SGHVS and CDR2 FQNEAQ.

This clone has just a few counts. The chain joins TRBV24-1 to TRBJ2-1, with D unresolved. The V gene's germline CDR1 is KGHDR and CDR2 SFDVKD. V was shortened by 10 bases and J by 0 bases, with 15 bases between the two germline ends. This CDR3 is 15 amino acids long. Written as DNA, the CDR3 is TGTGCCACTCCCGTTGGGCCACGCTCCTACAATGAGCAGTTCTTC. Encoded protein: CATPVGPRSYNEQFF.

The chain has TRBV6-5 and TRBJ2-1; maybe TRBD2 (7 bases). Germline V gene lookup returns CDR1 MNHEY and CDR2 SVGAGI. V lost 7 bases and J lost 0, with 13 bases in between. This CDR3 is 15 amino acids long. The CDR3 spells CASIRGGGSYNEQFF. CDR3 bases: TGTGCCAGCATAAGGGGGGGAGGCTCCTACAATGAGCAGTTCTTC.

J is TRBJ1-2 and V is TRBV11-3; TRBD1 is a possible D gene (5 bases). The CDR3 covers 15 residues. Germline V gene sequence: CDR1 SGHNT, CDR2 YENEEA. Trimming pared 2 bases from V and 4 bases from J, leaving 14 bases between. This CDR3 reads CASSLRWGWGYGYTF. The DNA for the CDR3 is TGTGCCAGCAGCTTACGATGGGGGTGGGGCTATGGCTACACCTTC. The whole variable domain, filled in from reference TRBV11-3 and TRBJ1-2, reads EAGVVQSPRYKIIEKKQPVAFWCNPISGHNTLYWYLQNLGQGPELLIRYENEEAVDDSQLPKDRFSAERLKGVDSTLKIQPAELGDSAVYLCASSLRWGWGYGYTFGSGTRLTVV.

J is TRBJ1-4 and V is TRBV2, with D maybe TRBD1 (6 bases). The germline gives CDR1 SNHLY, CDR2 FYNNEI. The CDR3 has 16 residues. V was shortened by 6 bases and J by 8 bases, with 22 bases between the two germline ends. As DNA, the CDR3 is TGTGCCAGCAGCGACACCCGAGGGGGGGTGCGAGAAAAACTGTTTTTT. It encodes CASSDTRGGVREKLFF.

The rearrangement links TRBV4-2 to TRBJ2-1, with 13 positions matching TRBD2. The length of the CDR3 is 16 residues. The ends lost 4 bases at V and 6 bases at J; junction bases unmatched: 6. CDR1 is LGHNA and CDR2 is YNFKEQ in the germline V gene. The CDR3 nucleotides are TGTGCCAGCAGCCCAGGACTAGCGGGAGTGGGCAATGAGCAGTTCTTC. This gives the protein CASSPGLAGVGNEQFF.

The gene calls are TRBV5-1 and TRBJ2-5; TRBD2 matches at 13 bases. CDR1 and CDR2 from the germline V gene are SGHRS and YFSETQ. Trimming removed 4 bases from V and 3 bases from J; junction bases left unmatched: 3. This CDR3 spans 15 amino acids. CDR3: CASSLGTSGEETQYF. The CDR3 DNA reads TGCGCCAGCAGCCTAGGGACTAGCGGGGAAGAGACCCAGTACTTC.

This clone appeared once. The chain couples TRBV28 to TRBJ1-5; D remains ambiguous. Germline V gene lookup returns CDR1 MDHEN and CDR2 SYDVKM. This CDR3 is 12 amino acids long. V was shortened by 2 bases and J by 5 bases, with 4 bases between the two germline ends. CDR3 sequence reads: CASSLMDQPQHF. CDR3 DNA: TGTGCCAGCAGTTTAATGGATCAGCCCCAGCATTTT.

The chain combines TRBV7-2 with TRBJ2-6; no clear D gene. CDR3 length: 13 amino acids. The germline V gene has CDR1 SGHTA and CDR2 FQGNSA. V lost 5 bases and J lost 1, with 3 bases in between. The CDR3 loop is CASSRSGANVLTF. As DNA, the CDR3 is TGTGCCAGCAGCCGTTCTGGGGCCAACGTCCTGACTTTC.

In this sample, this clone turned up a few times. The chain joins TRBV2 to TRBJ1-1, with TRBD1 matching over 9 bases. The J segment lost 2 bases and the V segment lost 7 bases, leaving 8 bases of the junction unmatched. The germline V gene encodes CDR1 SNHLY and CDR2 FYNNEI. This CDR3 has 15 amino acids. The CDR3 DNA reads as TGTGCCAGCACCGGGACAGGGACGTTCAACACTGAAGCTTTCTTT. Its protein product is CASTGTGTFNTEAFF.

The genes are TRBV21-1 and TRBJ1-1. TRBV21-1 is reported as a pseudogene. This CDR3 comprises 15 residues. CDR3 region: CASSKERGENTEAFF. The CDR3 nucleotides are TGTGCCAGCAGCAAAGAGAGGGGGGAGAACACTGAAGCTTTCTTT.

This chain connects TRBV4-2 to TRBJ2-4, with a possible D match to TRBD2 (6 bases). V dropped 0 bases and J dropped 6 bases, with 12 bases sitting between them. Germline V lookup: CDR1 LGHNA, CDR2 YNFKEQ. The CDR3 has 15 residues. The CDR3, as DNA: TGTGCCAGCAGCCAAGAACGGGGGTTTCCAAACATTCAGTACTTC. Its protein is CASSQERGFPNIQYF.

V and J are TRBV7-2 and TRBJ2-2; 12 bases map to TRBD2. The junction had 4 bases not matched to a gene; V was cut back by 3 bases and J by 5 bases. The CDR3 covers 16 residues. Per the germline V gene, CDR1 is SGHTA and CDR2 is FQGNSA. The chain's CDR3 is CASSFRTSGKTGELFF. CDR3 bases: TGTGCCAGCAGCTTTAGGACTAGCGGGAAAACCGGGGAGCTGTTTTTT.

The chain joins TRBV28 to TRBJ1-5; no reliable D call. This CDR3 spans 13 amino acids. The germline V gene has CDR1 MDHEN and CDR2 SYDVKM. V lost 6 bases to trimming and J lost 2 bases, with 8 bases between them. The CDR3 spells CASRTWGNQPQHF. DNA of the CDR3: TGTGCCAGCAGGACGTGGGGCAATCAGCCCCAGCATTTT. The whole variable domain, remainder taken from reference TRBV28 and TRBJ1-5, is DVKVTQSSRYLVKRTGEKVFLECVQDMDHENMFWYRQDPGLGLRLIYFSYDVKMKEKGDIPEGYSVSREKKERFSLILESASTNQTSMYLCASRTWGNQPQHFGDGTRLSIL.